These 18 T cell receptor beta chains were sequenced from one sample in a study of type 1 and type 2 diabetes patients. The PCR template was genomic DNA. The TCR beta CDR3 region was amplified using 30 forward and 13 reverse primers. TCRdb independently ran MiXCR on the multiplex PCR reads; one entry per CDR3 protein. The sample records about 270,000 distinct CDR3 sequences, around 47% being singletons. Sequences were obtained from peripheral blood mononuclear cells (PBMCs). All receptors come from a man aged 18 to 29 with type 2 diabetes.

On this clonotype: The junction shows a germline mismatch at one end, possibly a read error. The chain is built from TRBV2 and TRBJ2-5; 11 bases map to TRBD2. Germline assignment: CDR1 SNHLY and CDR2 FYNNEI. CDR3 length: 16 residues. The CDR3, as DNA: TGTGCCAGCAGCTCCCCGACTAGCGGGGCTGGTGAGACCCTGTACTTC. This translates into CASSSPTSGAGETLYF. The full variable domain, its missing parts supplied by reference TRBV2 and TRBJ2-5, is EPEVTQTPSHQVTQMGQEVILRCVPISNHLYFYWYRQILGQKVEFLVSFYNNEISEKSEIFDDQFSVERPDGSNFTLKIRSTKLEDSAMYFCASSSPTSGAGETLYFGPGTRLLVL.

This clonotype was recorded only once. The rearrangement links TRBV10-1 to TRBJ1-2; D ambiguous. Germline assignment: CDR1 WNHNN and CDR2 SYGVQD (reference sequence). The CDR3 contains 13 residues. Trimming removed 2 bases at V and 2 bases at J, with 6 bases between. CDR3: CASSEDLNYGYTF. DNA for the CDR3: TGCGCCAGCAGTGAGGACCTAAACTATGGCTACACCTTC.

With respect to this clonotype: One end of the junction does not line up with germline, which may come from a read error. The CDR3 region has the DNA TGTGCTAGTGACCGGGACAGGGAGCCATACGAGCAGTGCTTC. This encodes CASDRDREPYEQCF. The rearrangement joins TRBV12-5 to TRBJ2-7; 9 nucleotides agree with TRBD1. CDR3 size: 14 residues. Germline V gene data show CDR1 as LGHNT and CDR2 as FRNRAP.

V usage is TRBV27 and J usage is TRBJ1-1, with TRBD1 identical over 10 bases. Germline V gene data show CDR1 as MNHEY and CDR2 as SMNVEV (reference sequence). This CDR3 has 18 residues. Trimming took 7 bases from V and 4 from J; bases not matched to a gene: 18. The CDR3 spells CASNSLVLGTGASTEAFF. CDR3 coding DNA: TGTGCCAGCAATTCCTTAGTCCTAGGGACAGGGGCGTCCACTGAAGCTTTCTTT.

The J gene is TRBJ2-2, the V gene TRBV14, with 7 positions matching TRBD2. Germline CDR1 reads SGHDN; CDR2 reads FVKESK. This CDR3 is 17 amino acids long. The ends lost 0 bases at V and 1 base at J; junction bases unmatched: 5. The CDR3, as DNA: TGTGCCAGCAGCCAAGACCCCGGACTAGTGAACACCGGGGAGCTGTTTTTT. As protein: CASSQDPGLVNTGELFF.

This clonotype appeared once. The rearrangement joins TRBV27 to TRBJ2-1; 7 bases match TRBD2. Germline V CDR1 and CDR2: MNHEY, SMNVEV (reference sequence). This CDR3 contains 17 residues. After removal of 1 base from V and 5 bases from J, the junction contained 11 bases not matched to a gene. DNA of the CDR3: TGTGCCAGCAGTTTATTCCGGCGGGACTACTCAGACAATGAGCAGTTCTTC. Translating gives CASSLFRRDYSDNEQFF.

With respect to this clonotype: The junction departs from the called germline gene at one end, perhaps through a read error. The chain joins TRBV7-2 to TRBJ1-1; TRBD1 aligns across 8 bases. The V gene's germline CDR1 is SGHTA and CDR2 FQGNSA. This CDR3 comprises 15 residues. CDR3 region: CASSSLQGGNTKAFF. CDR3 in DNA: TGTGCCAGCAGCTCTCTACAGGGGGGAAACACTAAAGCTTTCTTT.

The J gene is TRBJ1-1, the V gene TRBV6-5; D not certain. Deletions cut 2 bases from V and 1 base from J, with 8 bases between. CDR3 length: 14 residues. CDR1 is MNHEY, CDR2 SVGAGI, per germline. CDR3 sequence (DNA): TGTGCCAGCAGTTACGAAAGGGCGAACACTGAAGCTTTCTTT. Residues: CASSYERANTEAFF.

This clonotype was seen a handful of times. The V call is TRBV7-3, the J call TRBJ2-3, with 11 bases fitting TRBD2. The CDR3 length is 16 residues. The V and J ends lost 5 bases and 2 bases, in that order; junction bases with no gene match: 6. The germline gives CDR1 SGHTA, CDR2 FQGTGA. CDR3 sequence: CASSPISGRDTDTQYF. The DNA of the CDR3 is TGTGCCAGCAGCCCGATTAGCGGGAGGGACACAGATACGCAGTATTTT.

This clonotype came up many times. The J gene is TRBJ2-7, the V gene TRBV14; perhaps TRBD2 as D (5 bases). Per the germline V gene, CDR1 is SGHDN and CDR2 is FVKESK. Trimming took 0 bases from V and 4 from J, leaving 10 bases between them. The CDR3 has 14 amino acids. CDR3 nucleotides: TGTGCCAGCAGCCAAGATCGGGGAAAGTACGAGCAGTACTTC. Amino acid sequence: CASSQDRGKYEQYF.

This clonotype has only a few counts. The chain is built from TRBV12-3 or TRBV12-4 and TRBJ2-7; D possibly corresponds to TRBD2 (5 bases). The CDR3 sequence is 14 residues long. Trimming pared 2 bases from V and 2 bases from J, leaving 10 bases between. CDR3: CASSLPSPTYEQYF. The CDR3 coding sequence is TGTGCCAGCAGTTTACCTAGCCCAACCTACGAGCAGTACTTC.

The V gene is TRBV4-2, the J gene TRBJ1-6; D gene uncertain. This CDR3 is 18 amino acids long. Trimming stripped 2 bases from V and 0 bases from J, with 14 bases between. Germline-derived CDR1 and CDR2 are LGHNA and YNFKEQ. The CDR3 DNA reads TGTGCCAGCAGCCAAACACGGACGGGGAGCTCCTATAATTCACCCCTCCACTTT. Protein product: CASSQTRTGSSYNSPLHF.

The chain combines TRBV5-6 with TRBJ2-5, with D possibly TRBD1 on 8 matching bases. The V end lost 4 bases, the J end lost 7 bases, and 17 bases lay between the germline ends. Germline V gene lookup returns CDR1 SGHDT and CDR2 YYEEEE. This CDR3 is 14 amino acids long. The DNA for the CDR3 is TGTGCCAGCAGCGTGGACAGGGAGGGAGGGACCCAGTACTTC. It specifies CASSVDREGGTQYF.

Of note for this clonotype: A much bigger clone sits one base away, suggesting this may be a read error. Likely a read error: the CDR3 ends without its conserved phenylalanine or tryptophan. The chain uses TRBV19 and TRBJ2-2, with 8 bases fitting TRBD1. The J segment lost 5 bases and the V segment lost 5 bases, leaving 7 bases of the junction unmatched. Germline V gene data show CDR1 as LNHDA and CDR2 as SQIVND (reference sequence). The CDR3 has 15 amino acids. The CDR3 protein is CASSPQGAFTGELFC. The CDR3 bases are TGTGCCAGTAGTCCCCAGGGGGCCTTTACCGGGGAGCTGTTTTGT.

The J gene is TRBJ2-3, the V gene TRBV27, with no clear D. Deletions cut 6 bases from V and 4 bases from J, with 14 bases between. The CDR3 runs 14 residues. CDR1 is MNHEY and CDR2 is SMNVEV in the germline V gene (reference sequence). CDR3 region: CASSLRGLPDTQYF. CDR3 DNA: TGTGCCAGCAGCCTCCGTGGGCTCCCAGATACGCAGTATTTT.

In nucleotides, the CDR3 is TGTGCCAGCAGTGAAGCGCCCTTGAGACCTGGAAACACCATATATTTT. It specifies CASSEAPLRPGNTIYF. The chain recombines TRBV6-2 or TRBV6-3 with TRBJ1-3; D uncertain. The CDR3 has 16 amino acids. Germline lookup yields CDR1 MNHEY and CDR2 SVGEGT. The V end was cut by 5 bases, the J end by 2 bases, with 16 bases between.

Here the CDR3 reads CASSQEQGLNTEAFF. The CDR3 DNA is TGTGCCAGCAGCCAAGAGCAGGGTTTGAACACTGAAGCTTTCTTT. This sequence joins TRBV14 and TRBJ1-1; perhaps TRBD1 as D (5 bases). With 0 bases removed from V and 0 bases from J, the gap between germline ends came to 8 bases. The CDR3 totals 15 residues. The V gene's germline CDR1 is SGHDN and CDR2 FVKESK.

The gene calls are TRBV5-1 and TRBJ2-1, with a possible D match to TRBD2 (5 bases). The CDR3 is 17 residues long. Germline lookup yields CDR1 SGHRS and CDR2 YFSETQ. V was shortened by 0 bases and J by 0 bases, with 13 bases between the two germline ends. CDR3 DNA: TGCGCCAGCAGCTTGGACGAGGGCCCTAGCTCCTACAATGAGCAGTTCTTC. Protein sequence: CASSLDEGPSSYNEQFF.